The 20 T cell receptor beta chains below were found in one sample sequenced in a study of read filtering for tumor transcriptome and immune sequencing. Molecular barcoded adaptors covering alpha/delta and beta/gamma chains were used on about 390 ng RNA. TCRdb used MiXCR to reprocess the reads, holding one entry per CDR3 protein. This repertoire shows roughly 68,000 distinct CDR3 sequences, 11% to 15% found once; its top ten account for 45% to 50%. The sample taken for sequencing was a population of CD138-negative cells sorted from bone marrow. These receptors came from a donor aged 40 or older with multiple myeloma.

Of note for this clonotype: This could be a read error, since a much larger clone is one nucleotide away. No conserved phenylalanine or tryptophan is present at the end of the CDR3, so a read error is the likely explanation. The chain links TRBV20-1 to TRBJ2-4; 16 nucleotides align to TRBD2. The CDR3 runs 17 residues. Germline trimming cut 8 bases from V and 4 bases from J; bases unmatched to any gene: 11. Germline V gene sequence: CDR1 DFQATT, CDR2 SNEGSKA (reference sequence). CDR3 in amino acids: CSSYPGLAGGPKNIQYL. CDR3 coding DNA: TGCAGTTCTTATCCGGGACTAGCGGGAGGGCCAAAAAACATTCAGTACCTC.

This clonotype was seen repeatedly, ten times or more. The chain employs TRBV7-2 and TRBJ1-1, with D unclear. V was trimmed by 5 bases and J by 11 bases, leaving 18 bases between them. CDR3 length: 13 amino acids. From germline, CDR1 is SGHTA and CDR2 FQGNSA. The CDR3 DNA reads TGTGCCAGCAGCCCCCAGATATCGCAGATCGCTTTCTTT. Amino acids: CASSPQISQIAFF.

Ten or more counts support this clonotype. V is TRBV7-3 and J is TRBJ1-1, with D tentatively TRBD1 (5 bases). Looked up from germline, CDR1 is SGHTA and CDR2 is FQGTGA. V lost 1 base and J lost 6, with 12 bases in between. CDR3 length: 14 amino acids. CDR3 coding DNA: TGTGCCAGCAGCTTAAGGGGGGGGTTGCCTGAAGCTTTCTTT. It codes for CASSLRGGLPEAFF.

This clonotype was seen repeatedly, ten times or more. The CDR3 coding sequence is TGTGCCAGCAGCTTATCTGCAGGGCTCGTGAATCAGCCCCAGCATTTT. This sequence encodes CASSLSAGLVNQPQHF. The chain recombines TRBV7-9 with TRBJ1-5, with TRBD1 as a possible D gene (5 bases). In germline, CDR1 is SEHNR, CDR2 FQNEAQ (reference sequence). The V end lost 2 bases, the J end lost 4 bases, and 15 bases lay between the germline ends. This CDR3 region has 16 residues.

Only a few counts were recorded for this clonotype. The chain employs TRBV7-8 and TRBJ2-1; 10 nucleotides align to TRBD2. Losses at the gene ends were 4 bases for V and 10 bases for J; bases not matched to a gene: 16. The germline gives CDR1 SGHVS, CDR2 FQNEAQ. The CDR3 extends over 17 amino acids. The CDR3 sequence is CASSYPMGSGRAREQFF. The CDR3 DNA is TGTGCCAGCAGCTACCCCATGGGAAGCGGGAGGGCCAGGGAGCAGTTCTTC. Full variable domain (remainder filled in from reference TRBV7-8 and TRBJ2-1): GAGVSQSPRYKVAKRGQDVALRCDPISGHVSLFWYQQALGQGPEFLTYFQNEAQLDKSGLPSDRFFAERPEGSVSTLKIQRTQQEDSAVYLCASSYPMGSGRAREQFFGPGTRLTVL.

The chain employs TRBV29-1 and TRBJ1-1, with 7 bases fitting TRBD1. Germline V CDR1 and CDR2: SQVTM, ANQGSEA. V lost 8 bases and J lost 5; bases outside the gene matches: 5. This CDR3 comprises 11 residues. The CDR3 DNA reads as TGCAGCTCCGACAGGGAAACTGAAGCTTTCTTT. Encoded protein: CSSDRETEAFF.

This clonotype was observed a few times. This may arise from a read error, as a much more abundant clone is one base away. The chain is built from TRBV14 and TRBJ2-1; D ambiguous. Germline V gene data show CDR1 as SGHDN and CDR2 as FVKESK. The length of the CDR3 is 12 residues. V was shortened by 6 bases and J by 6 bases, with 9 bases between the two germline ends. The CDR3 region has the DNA TGTGCCAGCAGGCCTAAATCCAATGAGCAGTTCTTC. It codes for CASRPKSNEQFF. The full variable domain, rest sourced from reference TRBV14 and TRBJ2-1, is EAGVTQFPSHSVIEKGQTVTLRCDPISGHDNLYWYRRVMGKEIKFLLHFVKESKQDESGMPNNRFLAERTGGTYSTLKVQPAELEDSGVYFCASRPKSNEQFFGPGTRLTVL.

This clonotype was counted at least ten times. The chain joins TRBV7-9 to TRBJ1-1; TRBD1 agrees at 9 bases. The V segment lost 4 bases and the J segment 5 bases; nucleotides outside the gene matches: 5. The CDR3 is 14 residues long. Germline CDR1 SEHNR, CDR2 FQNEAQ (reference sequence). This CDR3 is CASSSQGALTEAFF. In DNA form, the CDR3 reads TGTGCCAGCAGCTCACAGGGGGCGCTTACTGAAGCTTTCTTT.

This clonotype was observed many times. CDR3 nucleotides: TGTGCCACCAGCAGAGCCGCGGGAATTAGCACCTTGCTTTATGAGCAGTTCTTC. As protein: CATSRAAGISTLLYEQFF. The chain has TRBV15 and TRBJ2-1; perhaps TRBD2 as D (6 bases). The ends were cut back, 1 base at V and 8 bases at J, with 24 bases in the middle. There are 18 residues in the CDR3. The germline V gene encodes CDR1 LNHNV and CDR2 YYDKDF (reference sequence).

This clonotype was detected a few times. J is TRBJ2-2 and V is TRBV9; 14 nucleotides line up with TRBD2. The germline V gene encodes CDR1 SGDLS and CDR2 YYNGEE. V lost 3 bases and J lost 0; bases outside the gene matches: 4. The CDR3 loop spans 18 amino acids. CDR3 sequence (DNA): TGTGCCAGCAGCGAGACTAGCGGGAGGGCCACGAACACCGGGGAGCTGTTTTTT. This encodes CASSETSGRATNTGELFF.

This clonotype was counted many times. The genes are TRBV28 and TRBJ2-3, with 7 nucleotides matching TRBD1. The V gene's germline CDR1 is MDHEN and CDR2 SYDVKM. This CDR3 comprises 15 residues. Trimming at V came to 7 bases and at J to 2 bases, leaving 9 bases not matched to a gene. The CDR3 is CASNPGQQFTDTQYF. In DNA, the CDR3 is TGTGCCAGCAATCCGGGACAGCAATTCACAGATACGCAGTATTTT.

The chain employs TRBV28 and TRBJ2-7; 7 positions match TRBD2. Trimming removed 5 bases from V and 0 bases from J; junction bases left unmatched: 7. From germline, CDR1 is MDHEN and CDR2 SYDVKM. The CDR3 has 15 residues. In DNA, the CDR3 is TGTGCCAGCAGTACTAGCGAGAGCTCCTCCTACGAGCAGTACTTC. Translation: CASSTSESSSYEQYF.

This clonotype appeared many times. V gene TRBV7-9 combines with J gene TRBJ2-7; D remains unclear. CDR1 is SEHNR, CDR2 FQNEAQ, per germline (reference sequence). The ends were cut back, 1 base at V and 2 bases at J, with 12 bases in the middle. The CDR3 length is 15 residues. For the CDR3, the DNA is TGTGCCAGCAGCTTAGGGATTCAGGCCACCTACGAGCAGTACTTC. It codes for CASSLGIQATYEQYF.

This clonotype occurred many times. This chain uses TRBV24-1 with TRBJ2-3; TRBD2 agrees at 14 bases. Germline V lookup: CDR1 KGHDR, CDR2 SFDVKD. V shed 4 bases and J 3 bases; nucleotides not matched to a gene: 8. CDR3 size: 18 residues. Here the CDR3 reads CATSDSGTSGSWTDTQYF. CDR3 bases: TGTGCCACCAGTGACTCCGGGACTAGCGGGAGTTGGACAGATACGCAGTATTTT.

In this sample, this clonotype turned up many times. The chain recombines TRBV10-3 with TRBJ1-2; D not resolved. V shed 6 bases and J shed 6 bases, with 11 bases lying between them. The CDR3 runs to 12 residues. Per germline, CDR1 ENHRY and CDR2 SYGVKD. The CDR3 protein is CAIRVDGHGYTF. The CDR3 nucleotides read TGTGCCATCAGGGTGGACGGACATGGCTACACCTTC.

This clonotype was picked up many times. CDR3 DNA sequence: TGTGCCAGCACCGAGAACCCGACAGGGGCCTCACAAGAGACCCAGTACTTC. The encoded protein is CASTENPTGASQETQYF. The rearrangement uses TRBV6-6 and TRBJ2-5, with 8 bases identical to TRBD1. This CDR3 is 17 amino acids long. V was pared by 7 bases and J by 2 bases, with 15 bases of the junction left unmatched. Germline V gene sequence: CDR1 MNHNY, CDR2 SVGAGI (reference sequence).

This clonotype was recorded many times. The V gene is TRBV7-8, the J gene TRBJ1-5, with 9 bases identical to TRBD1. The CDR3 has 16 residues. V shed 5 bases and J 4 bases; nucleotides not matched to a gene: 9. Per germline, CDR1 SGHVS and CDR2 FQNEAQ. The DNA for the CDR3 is TGTGCCAGCAGCCCTAGCGGGACAGGGATGAATCAGCCCCAGCATTTT. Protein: CASSPSGTGMNQPQHF.

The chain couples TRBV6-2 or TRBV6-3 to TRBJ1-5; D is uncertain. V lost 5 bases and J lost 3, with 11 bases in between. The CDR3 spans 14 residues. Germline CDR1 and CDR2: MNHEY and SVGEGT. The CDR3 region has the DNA TGTGCCAGCAGTAACTGGCAGGACAATCAGCCCCAGCATTTT. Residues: CASSNWQDNQPQHF.

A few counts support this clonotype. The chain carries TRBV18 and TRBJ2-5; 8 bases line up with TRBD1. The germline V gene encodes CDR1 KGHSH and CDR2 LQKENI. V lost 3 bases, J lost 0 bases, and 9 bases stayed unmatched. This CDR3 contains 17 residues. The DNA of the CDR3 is TGTGCCAGCTCACCCCGGCAGGGGGCAGTGTACCAAGAGACCCAGTACTTC. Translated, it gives CASSPRQGAVYQETQYF.

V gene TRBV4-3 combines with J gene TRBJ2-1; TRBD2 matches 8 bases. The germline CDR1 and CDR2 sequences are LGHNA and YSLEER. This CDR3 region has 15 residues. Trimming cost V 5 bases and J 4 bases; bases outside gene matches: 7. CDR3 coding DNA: TGCGCCAGCAGCGATAGACTAGCGACATACAATGAGCAGTTCTTC. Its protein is CASSDRLATYNEQFF.